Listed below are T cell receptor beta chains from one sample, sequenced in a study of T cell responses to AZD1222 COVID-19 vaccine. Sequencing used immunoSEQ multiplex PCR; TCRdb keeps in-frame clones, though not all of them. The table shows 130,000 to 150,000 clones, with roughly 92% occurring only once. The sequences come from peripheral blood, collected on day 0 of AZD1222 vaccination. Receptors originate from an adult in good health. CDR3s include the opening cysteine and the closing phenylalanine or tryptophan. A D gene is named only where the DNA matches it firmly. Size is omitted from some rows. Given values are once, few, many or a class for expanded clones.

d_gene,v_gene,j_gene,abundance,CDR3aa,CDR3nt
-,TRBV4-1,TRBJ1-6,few,CASSQGPALHF,TGCGCCAGCAGCCAAGGTCCGGCCCTCCACTTT
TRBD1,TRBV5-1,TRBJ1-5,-,CASSGRDRGPLSNQPQHF,TGCGCCAGCAGCGGCCGGGACAGGGGCCCTCTAAGCAATCAGCCCCAGCATTTT
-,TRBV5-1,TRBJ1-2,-,CASSPDGTYGYTF,TGCGCCAGCAGCCCGGACGGGACCTATGGCTACACCTTC
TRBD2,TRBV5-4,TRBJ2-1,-,CASKPGTSGSIEQFF,TGTGCCAGCAAACCCGGGACTAGCGGGAGTATCGAGCAGTTCTTC
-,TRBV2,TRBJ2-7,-,CASSGAYEQYF,TGTGCCAGCAGTGGGGCTTACGAGCAGTACTTC
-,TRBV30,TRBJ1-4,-,CAWSTGLNEKLFF,TGTGCCTGGAGTACCGGACTTAATGAAAAACTGTTTTTT
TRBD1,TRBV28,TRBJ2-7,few,CASTHTTGGGYEQYF,TGTGCCAGCACCCATACTACAGGGGGCGGCTACGAGCAGTACTTC
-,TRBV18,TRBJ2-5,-,CASSRSFFRGSEQETQYF,TGTGCCAGCTCACGGTCTTTTTTCAGGGGAAGTGAACAAGAGACCCAGTACTTC
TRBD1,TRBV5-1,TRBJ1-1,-,CASSWDRVDTEAFF,TGCGCCAGCAGCTGGGACAGGGTGGACACTGAAGCTTTCTTT
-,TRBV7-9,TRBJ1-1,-,CASSLGGLNTEAFF,TGTGCCAGCAGCTTGGGGGGATTAAACACTGAAGCTTTCTTT
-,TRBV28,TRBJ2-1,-,CASSRPLPPNEQFF,TGTGCCAGCAGCCGTCCTCTTCCACCCAATGAGCAGTTCTTC
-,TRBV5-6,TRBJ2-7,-,CASSSDPRTLYEQYF,TGTGCCAGCAGCTCGGACCCGAGGACCCTCTACGAGCAGTACTTC
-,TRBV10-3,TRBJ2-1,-,CAIRRSKGSNEQFF,TGTGCCATCAGACGGTCAAAGGGGTCCAATGAGCAGTTCTTC
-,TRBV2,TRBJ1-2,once,CASSVYGGTPKMSRTEAYGYTF,TGTGCCAGCAGTGTGTATGGTGGAACCCCCAAGATGAGCAGGACCGAGGCGTATGGCTACACCTTC
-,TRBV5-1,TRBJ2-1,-,CASKIGGVYNEQFF,TGCGCCAGCAAAATAGGAGGGGTCTACAATGAGCAGTTCTTC
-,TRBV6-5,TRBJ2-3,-,CASSYSVFADTQYF,TGTGCCAGCAGTTACTCGGTTTTTGCAGATACGCAGTATTTT
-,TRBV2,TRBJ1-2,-,CASSDSYSYGYTF,TGTGCCAGCAGTGATAGTTACAGCTATGGCTACACCTTC
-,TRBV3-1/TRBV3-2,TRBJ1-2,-,CASSQDGSNIDYGYTF,TGCGCCAGCAGCCAAGATGGGTCGAACATCGACTATGGCTACACCTTC
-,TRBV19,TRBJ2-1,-,CASSSRSGGNEQFF,TGTGCCAGTAGTAGCCGTTCGGGCGGGAATGAGCAGTTCTTC
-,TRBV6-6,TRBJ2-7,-,CASSYVAKSYEQYF,TGTGCCAGCAGTTACGTAGCGAAGTCCTACGAGCAGTACTTC